This T cell receptor (beta chain) was captured in a study of Ad26.COV2.S vaccination and SARS-CoV-2 variants. Overall study: The donor participated in the COV1001 trial, in its Ad26.COV2.S arm. Administration of Ad26.COV2.S was intramuscular, either once or twice 56 days apart. Findings and limits, study-wide: Vaccinated individuals (as opposed to placebo recipients) had higher spike-specific TCR breadth. After vaccination, reports described spike-specific CD8+ and CD4+ T cell responses as showing substantial breadth.

A word on this clone: Its antigen is unknown.

Repertoires were generated with immunoSEQ multiplex PCR, while TCRdb's copy carries only in-frame clones and drops some. Found here are 300,000 to 400,000 clones, roughly 90% of them singletons; the top ten hold about 5%. The treatment was: 15 to 20 received Ad26.COV2.S at low or high dose, single or two shots; five or six received placebo; per-sample allocation not given. Sampling happened 63 days after the first vaccine or placebo injection. The germline CDR1 and CDR2 sequences are MNHEY and SVGEGT. V was trimmed by 3 bases and J by 7 bases, leaving 18 bases between them. The CDR3 extends over 15 amino acids.

The sequence was obtained from a person between 18 and 65 years old who received the Ad26.COV2.S COVID-19 vaccine or a placebo. This chain connects TRBV6-2 or TRBV6-3 to TRBJ1-1, with TRBD1 as a possible D gene (5 bases). Sequences were derived from peripheral blood, sampled in a trial of Ad26.COV2.S vaccine versus placebo. In nucleotides, the CDR3 is TGTGCCAGCAGTTATCCTACGGTCGGGCAGGGTGAAGCTTTCTTT. Translation gives CASSYPTVGQGEAFF.